Reported below is one T cell receptor (beta chain). Its antigen is not identified. Other DNA sequences from this sample encode an identical CDR3 as well. This record comes from a study of OX40 agonist ivuxolimab in advanced cancers. In the study overall: Ivuxolimab was delivered to patients intravenously every 2 weeks at doses spanning 0.01 to 10 mg/kg. Treatment received earlier with anti-PD-1, anti-PD-L1 or anti-CTLA-4 agents was allowed, and under 50% had some.

Study-wide results and limits: The study did not work out the antigen specificity of the expanded peripheral T cells.

The CDR3 length is 13 residues. Trimming took off 4 bases at V and 3 bases at J, with 7 bases between the two ends. Per germline, CDR1 MNHEY and CDR2 SMNVEV (reference sequence). Data came from immunoSEQ multiplex PCR; TCRdb stores just in-frame clones and leaves some out. The sample includes 60,000 or so clones, nearly 90% seen only once; the top ten take approximately 5.4%. This sequence joins TRBV27 and TRBJ1-3; D gene unclear. Sequences were derived from CD4+ or CD8+ T cells sorted from blood, sampled in a trial of the OX40 agonist ivuxolimab. This clonotype was sampled from an adult with an advanced solid tumor such as melanoma, head and neck, liver or kidney cancer. The CDR3 DNA reads as TGTGCCAGCAGTTCTATTAATGGAAACACCATATATTTT. Protein product: CASSSINGNTIYF.